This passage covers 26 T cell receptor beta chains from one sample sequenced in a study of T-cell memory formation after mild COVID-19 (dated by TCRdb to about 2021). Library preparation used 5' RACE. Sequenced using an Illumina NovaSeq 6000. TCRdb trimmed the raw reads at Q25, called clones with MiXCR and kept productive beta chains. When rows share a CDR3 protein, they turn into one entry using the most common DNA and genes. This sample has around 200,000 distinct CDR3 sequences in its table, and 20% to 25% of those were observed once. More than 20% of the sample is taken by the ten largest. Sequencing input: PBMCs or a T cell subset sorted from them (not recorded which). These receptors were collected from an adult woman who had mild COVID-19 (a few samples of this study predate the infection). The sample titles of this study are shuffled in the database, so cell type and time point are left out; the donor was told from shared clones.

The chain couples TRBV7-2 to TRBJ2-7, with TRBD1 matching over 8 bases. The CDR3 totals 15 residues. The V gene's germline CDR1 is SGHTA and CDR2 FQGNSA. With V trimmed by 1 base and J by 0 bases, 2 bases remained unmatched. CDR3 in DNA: TGTGCCAGCAGCTTAGGGACAGGGCACTCCTACGAGCAGTACTTC. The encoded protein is CASSLGTGHSYEQYF. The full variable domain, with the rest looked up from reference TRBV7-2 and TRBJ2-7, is GAGVSQSPSNKVTEKGKDVELRCDPISGHTALYWYRQSLGQGLEFLIYFQGNSAPDKSGLPSDRFSAERTGGSVSTLTIQRTQQEDSAVYLCASSLGTGHSYEQYFGPGTRLTVT.

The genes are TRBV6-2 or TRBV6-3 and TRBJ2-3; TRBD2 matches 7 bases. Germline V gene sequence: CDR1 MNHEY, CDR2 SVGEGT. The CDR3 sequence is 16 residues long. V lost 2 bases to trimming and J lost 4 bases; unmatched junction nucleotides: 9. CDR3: CASSYRGGRGPDTQYF. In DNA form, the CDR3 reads TGTGCCAGCAGTTACCGGGGCGGGAGAGGCCCAGATACGCAGTATTTT.

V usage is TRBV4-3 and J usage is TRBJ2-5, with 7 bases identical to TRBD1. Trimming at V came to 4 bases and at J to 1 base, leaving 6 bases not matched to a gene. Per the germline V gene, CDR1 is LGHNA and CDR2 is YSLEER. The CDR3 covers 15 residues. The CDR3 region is CASSPTGQIQETQYF. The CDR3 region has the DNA TGCGCCAGCAGCCCAACGGGACAGATCCAAGAGACCCAGTACTTC.

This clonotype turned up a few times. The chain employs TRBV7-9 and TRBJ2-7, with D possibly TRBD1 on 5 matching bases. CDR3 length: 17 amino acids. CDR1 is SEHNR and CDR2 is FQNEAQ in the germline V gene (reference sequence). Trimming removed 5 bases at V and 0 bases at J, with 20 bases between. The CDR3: CASSRPAADTDSYEQYF. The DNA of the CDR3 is TGTGCCAGCAGCCGACCAGCTGCGGACACCGACTCCTACGAGCAGTACTTC.

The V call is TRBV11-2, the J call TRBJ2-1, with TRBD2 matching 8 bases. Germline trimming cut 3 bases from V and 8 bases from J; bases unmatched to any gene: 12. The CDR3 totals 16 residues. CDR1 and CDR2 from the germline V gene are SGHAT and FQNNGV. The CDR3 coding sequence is TGTGCCAGCAGCTTCCAAGCGGGAGACGCTTTCTATGAGCAGTTCTTC. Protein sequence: CASSFQAGDAFYEQFF.

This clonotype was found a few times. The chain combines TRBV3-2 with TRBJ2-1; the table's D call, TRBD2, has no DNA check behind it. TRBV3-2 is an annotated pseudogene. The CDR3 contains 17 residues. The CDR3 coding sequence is TGTGCCAGCAGCCAAGATTACGTCTTGCGGGGACACAATGAGCAGTTCTTC. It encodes CASSQDYVLRGHNEQFF.

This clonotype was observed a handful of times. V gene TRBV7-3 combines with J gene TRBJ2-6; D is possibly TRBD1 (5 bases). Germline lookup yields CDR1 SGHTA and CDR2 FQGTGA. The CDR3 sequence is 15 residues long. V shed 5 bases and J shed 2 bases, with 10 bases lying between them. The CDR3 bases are TGTGCCAGCAGCCAGGGATCAGCTGGGGCCAACGTCCTGACTTTC. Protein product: CASSQGSAGANVLTF.

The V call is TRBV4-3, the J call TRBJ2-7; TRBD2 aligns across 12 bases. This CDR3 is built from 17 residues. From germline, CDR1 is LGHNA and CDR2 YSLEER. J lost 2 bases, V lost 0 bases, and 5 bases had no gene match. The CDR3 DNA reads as TGCGCCAGCAGCCAAGAAAGGCTAGCGGGAGGGCCCTACGAGCAGTACTTC. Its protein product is CASSQERLAGGPYEQYF.

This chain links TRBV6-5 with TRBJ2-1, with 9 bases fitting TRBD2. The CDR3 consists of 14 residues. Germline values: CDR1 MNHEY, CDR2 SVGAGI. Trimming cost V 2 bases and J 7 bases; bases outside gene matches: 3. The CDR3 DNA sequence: TGTGCCAGCAGTTACACTAGCGGGTGGAATGAGCAGTTCTTC. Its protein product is CASSYTSGWNEQFF.

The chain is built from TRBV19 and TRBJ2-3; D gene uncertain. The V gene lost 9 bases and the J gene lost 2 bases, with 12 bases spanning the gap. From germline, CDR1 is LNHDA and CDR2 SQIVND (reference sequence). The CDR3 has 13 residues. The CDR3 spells CASGQVTTDTQYF. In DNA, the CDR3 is TGTGCCAGCGGTCAGGTGACCACAGATACGCAGTATTTT.

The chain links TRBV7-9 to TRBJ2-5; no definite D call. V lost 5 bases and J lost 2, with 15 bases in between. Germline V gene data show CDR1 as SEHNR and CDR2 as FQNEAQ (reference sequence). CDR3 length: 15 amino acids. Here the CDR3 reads CASSTGTRPQETQYF. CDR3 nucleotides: TGTGCCAGCAGCACGGGCACCCGCCCGCAAGAGACCCAGTACTTC. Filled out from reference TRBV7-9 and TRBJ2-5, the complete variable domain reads DTGVSQNPRHKITKRGQNVTFRCDPISEHNRLYWYRQTLGQGPEFLTYFQNEAQLEKSRLLSDRFSAERPKGSFSTLEIQRTEQGDSAMYLCASSTGTRPQETQYFGPGTRLLVL.

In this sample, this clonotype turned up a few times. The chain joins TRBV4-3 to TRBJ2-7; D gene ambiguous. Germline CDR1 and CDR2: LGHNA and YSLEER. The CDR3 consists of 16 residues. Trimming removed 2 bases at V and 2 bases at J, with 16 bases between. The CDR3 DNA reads TGCGCCAGCAGCCAAAATGCCGGGCCAACAACCTACGAGCAGTACTTC. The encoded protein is CASSQNAGPTTYEQYF.

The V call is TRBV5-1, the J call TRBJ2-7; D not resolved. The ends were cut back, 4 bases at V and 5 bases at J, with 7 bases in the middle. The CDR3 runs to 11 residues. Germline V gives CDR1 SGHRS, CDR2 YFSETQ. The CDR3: CASSEANEQYF. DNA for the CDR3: TGCGCCAGCAGCGAGGCCAACGAGCAGTACTTC.

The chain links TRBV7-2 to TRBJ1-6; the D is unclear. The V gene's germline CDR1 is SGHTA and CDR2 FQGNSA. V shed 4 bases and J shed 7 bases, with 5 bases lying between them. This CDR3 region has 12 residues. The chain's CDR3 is CASSWTNSPLHF. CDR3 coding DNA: TGTGCCAGCAGCTGGACGAATTCACCCCTCCACTTT.

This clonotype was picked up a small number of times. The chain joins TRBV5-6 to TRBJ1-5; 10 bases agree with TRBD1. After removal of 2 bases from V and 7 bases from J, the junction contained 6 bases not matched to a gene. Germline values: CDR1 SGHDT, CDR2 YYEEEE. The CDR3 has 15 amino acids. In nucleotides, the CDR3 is TGTGCCAGCAGCTTCGGGACAGGGGACGGCCAGCCCCAGCATTTT. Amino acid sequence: CASSFGTGDGQPQHF.

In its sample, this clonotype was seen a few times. The CDR3 region is CASSSTGVPSYEQYF. In nucleotides, the CDR3 is TGTGCCAGCAGCTCTACAGGGGTCCCATCCTACGAGCAGTACTTC. The gene calls are TRBV9 and TRBJ2-7, with 7 bases fitting TRBD1. Trimming cost V 4 bases and J 1 base; bases outside gene matches: 8. The CDR3 totals 15 residues. Per germline, CDR1 SGDLS and CDR2 YYNGEE. The full variable domain, its missing parts supplied by reference TRBV9 and TRBJ2-7, is DSGVTQTPKHLITATGQRVTLRCSPRSGDLSVYWYQQSLDQGLQFLIQYYNGEERAKGNILERFSAQQFPDLHSELNLSSLELGDSALYFCASSSTGVPSYEQYFGPGTRLTVT.

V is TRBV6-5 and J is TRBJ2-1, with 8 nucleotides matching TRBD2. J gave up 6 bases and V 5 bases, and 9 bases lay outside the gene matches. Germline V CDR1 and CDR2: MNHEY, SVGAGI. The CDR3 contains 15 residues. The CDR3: CASSLTSGNTNEQFF. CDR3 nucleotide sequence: TGTGCCAGCAGTCTTACTAGCGGTAACACCAATGAGCAGTTCTTC.

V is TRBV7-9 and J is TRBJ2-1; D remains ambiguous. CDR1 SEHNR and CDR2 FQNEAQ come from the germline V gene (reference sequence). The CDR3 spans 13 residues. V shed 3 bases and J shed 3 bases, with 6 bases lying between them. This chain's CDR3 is CASSFPYYNEQFF. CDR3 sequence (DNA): TGTGCCAGCAGCTTTCCATACTACAATGAGCAGTTCTTC.

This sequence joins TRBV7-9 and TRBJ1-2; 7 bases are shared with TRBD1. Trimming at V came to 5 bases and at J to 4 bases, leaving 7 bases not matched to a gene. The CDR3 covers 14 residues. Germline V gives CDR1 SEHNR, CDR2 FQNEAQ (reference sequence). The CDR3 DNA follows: TGTGCCAGCAGCGAGGGACAGACACTCTATGGCTACACCTTC. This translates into CASSEGQTLYGYTF.

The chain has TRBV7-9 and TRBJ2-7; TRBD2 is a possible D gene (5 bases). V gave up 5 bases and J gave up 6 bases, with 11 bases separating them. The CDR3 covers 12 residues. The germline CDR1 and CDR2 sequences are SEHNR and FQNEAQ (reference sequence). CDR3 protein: CASSHQAGEQYF. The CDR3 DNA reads TGTGCCAGCAGCCACCAGGCGGGCGAGCAGTACTTC.

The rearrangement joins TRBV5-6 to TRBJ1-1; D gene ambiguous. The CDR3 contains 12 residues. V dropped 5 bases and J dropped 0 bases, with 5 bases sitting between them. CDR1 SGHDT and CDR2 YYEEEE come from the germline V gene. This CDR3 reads CASSTLNTEAFF. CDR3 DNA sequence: TGTGCCAGCAGTACTTTGAACACTGAAGCTTTCTTT.

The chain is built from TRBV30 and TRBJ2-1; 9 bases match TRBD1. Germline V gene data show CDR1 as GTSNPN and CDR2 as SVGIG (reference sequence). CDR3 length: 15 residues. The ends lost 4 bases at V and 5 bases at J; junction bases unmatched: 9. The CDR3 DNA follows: TGTGCCTGGACCCTAGGGACAGGGCCAGACAATGAGCAGTTCTTC. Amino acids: CAWTLGTGPDNEQFF.

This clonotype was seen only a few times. The DNA of the CDR3 is TGTGCCAGCAGCTTAACGTCGATGGCGAGCTCCTACAATGAGCAGTTCTTC. This codes for CASSLTSMASSYNEQFF. This sequence joins TRBV7-6 and TRBJ2-1; D call uncertain. V lost 2 bases to trimming and J lost 0 bases, with 14 bases between them. The CDR3 consists of 17 residues. Germline V gene sequence: CDR1 SGHVS, CDR2 FNYEAQ. Full variable domain (rest looked up from reference TRBV7-6 and TRBJ2-1): GAGVSQSPRYKVTKRGQDVALRCDPISGHVSLYWYRQALGQGPEFLTYFNYEAQQDKSGLPNDRFSAERPEGSISTLTIQRTEQRDSAMYRCASSLTSMASSYNEQFFGPGTRLTVL.

The CDR3 DNA reads TGTGCCAGCAGCCCTACAACAGGATCGGATACGCAGTATTTT. Translation gives CASSPTTGSDTQYF. V gene TRBV6-5 combines with J gene TRBJ2-3, with D perhaps matching TRBD1 (5 bases). V was pared by 6 bases and J by 6 bases, with 16 bases between. The CDR3 runs 14 residues. CDR1 is MNHEY, CDR2 SVGAGI, per germline.

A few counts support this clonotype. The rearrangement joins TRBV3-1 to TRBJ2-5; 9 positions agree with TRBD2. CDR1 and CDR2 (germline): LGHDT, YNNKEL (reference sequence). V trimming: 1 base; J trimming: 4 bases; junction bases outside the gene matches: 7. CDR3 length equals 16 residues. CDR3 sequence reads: CASSQVSLAGSETQYF. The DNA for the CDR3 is TGTGCCAGCAGCCAAGTCTCCCTAGCGGGATCAGAGACCCAGTACTTC.

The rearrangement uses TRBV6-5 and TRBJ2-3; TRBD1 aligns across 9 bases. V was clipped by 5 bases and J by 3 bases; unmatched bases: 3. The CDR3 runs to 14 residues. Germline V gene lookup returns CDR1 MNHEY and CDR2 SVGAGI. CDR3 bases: TGTGCCAGCAGTATGGGACAGGGAACAGATACGCAGTATTTT. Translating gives CASSMGQGTDTQYF.